The clone carrying this TCR beta chain was seen a few times. In the original analysis: Reference gene primers were amplified, and this amplification served to estimate nucleated cell counts. Assay: immunoSEQ multiplex PCR; the TCRdb copy retains only in-frame clones and omits some. The V and J calls and clone size are taken from that table; D and trimming were inferred from the DNA. The table records roughly 140,000 clones, more than 75% of them present only once. Trimming took off 5 bases at V and 0 bases at J, with 22 bases between the two ends. The CDR3 spans 18 residues. CDR1 is SGDLS and CDR2 is YYNGEE in the germline V gene. This entry is derived from a study of blood T cell repertoires in COVID-19. Across the whole study: Italy, Spain and the United States were the sources of the convalescent and acute COVID-19 samples. Sources were T cells, B-cell-depleted T cells, or PBMCs; the material itself was cDNA or gDNA.

The sequenced sample was peripheral blood. The TCR sequence derives from a man aged 55 to 70 with acute or convalescent COVID-19. The chain links TRBV9 to TRBJ2-3; TRBD2 might be the D (7 bases). The CDR3 reads CASSQWGGLVGSTDTQYF. For the CDR3, the DNA is TGTGCCAGCAGTCAGTGGGGGGGCCTCGTGGGAAGCACAGATACGCAGTATTTT.